Listed here is a single T cell receptor (beta chain). Trimming removed 0 bases from V and 6 bases from J, with 12 bases in between. Germline CDR1 reads GTSNPN; CDR2 reads SVGIG (reference sequence). The CDR3 length is 14 residues. This record belongs to a study of CD8+ T cells in alopecia areata. Described treatment: oral pan-JAK inhibitor, 5-10 mg twice daily. Investigators isolated RNA and reverse transcribed it into cDNA to act as the sequencing template. Repertoires were generated with immunoSEQ multiplex PCR, while TCRdb's copy carries only in-frame clones and drops some. The sample lists about 300,000 clones; roughly 64% were seen once.

The source is a human donor with alopecia areata. Specimen: CD4+ T cells sorted from blood, collected at week 24, from a patient treated with tofacitinib. The chain has TRBV30 and TRBJ2-1, with no clear D. The CDR3 spells CAWSVRGRRNEQFF. CDR3 bases: TGTGCCTGGAGTGTACGAGGCCGACGCAATGAGCAGTTCTTC.